This T cell receptor beta chain was identified during a study of identical twins. This clonotype was counted only a few times. The antigen is not known. TCRdb passed the 5' RACE reads through MiXCR, listing each CDR3 protein once. This sample has just over 450,000 distinct CDR3 sequences, with 12% to 15% found just once. Findings and limits, study-wide: In beta out-of-frame sequences, the excess sharing between twins was weaker. Models underestimated out-of-frame TCR alpha sharing in monozygotic twins. Zero-insertion findings could be partly confounded by invariant cells (MAIT and iNKT cells).

The CDR3 totals 15 residues. Trimming removed 8 bases from V and 4 bases from J; junction bases left unmatched: 8. CDR1 and CDR2 from the germline V gene are MNHEY and SVGAGI. These data were also filed under a second study, of yellow fever vaccine responses in identical twins. That source adds: Reportedly, the T cell response mounted by twins to vaccine seemed partly convergent, partly personalized.

The source material was CD4+ T cells sorted from blood. This rearrangement joins TRBV6-5 to TRBJ2-5, with 12 bases identical to TRBD2. This receptor was taken from a woman aged 18-30 years in good health. Written as DNA, the CDR3 is TGTGCCAGCGTGTTACCTAGCGGGGGGGGAGAGACCCAGTACTTC. This translates into CASVLPSGGGETQYF.